These 9 T cell receptor beta chains were all obtained from the same sample, sequenced in a study of T cell clones after liver transplantation. TCRdb's table, derived via immunoSEQ multiplex PCR, lists solely in-frame clones and lacks some. The sample has about 75,000 clones; approximately 81% are singletons. The sample in question was CD4+ T cells from blood, obtained 48 to 50 months after liver transplant. The receptors were sampled from a human patient who received a liver transplant. Some T cells may be graft donor cells.

This chain's CDR3 is CASSSAAGSGSQHF. The CDR3 DNA follows: TGTGCCAGCAGCTCGGCGGCAGGGTCAGGTTCCCAGCATTTT. This rearrangement joins TRBV7-2 to TRBJ1-5; D is possibly TRBD1 (5 bases). Trimming shortened V by 4 bases and J by 11 bases, and 18 bases separated the two germline ends. The CDR3 runs to 14 residues. The germline V gene has CDR1 SGHTA and CDR2 FQGNSA.

This clone was seen only once. V and J are TRBV5-1 and TRBJ2-2; D remains unclear. V was trimmed by 1 base and J by 5 bases, leaving 9 bases between them. The CDR3 has 14 amino acids. The germline V gene encodes CDR1 SGHRS and CDR2 YFSETQ. DNA of the CDR3: TGCGCCAGCAGCTTGCTCGGTCGGACCGGGGAGCTGTTTTTT. Translated: CASSLLGRTGELFF.

The chain's CDR3 is CASSLVPGPNTGELFF. The CDR3 DNA follows: TGTGCCAGCAGCTTAGTCCCAGGGCCGAACACCGGGGAGCTGTTTTTT. This sequence joins TRBV7-9 and TRBJ2-2; D is perhaps TRBD1 (5 bases). V dropped 1 base and J dropped 0 bases, with 9 bases sitting between them. CDR1 and CDR2 (germline): SEHNR, FQNEAQ (reference sequence). The CDR3 length is 16 residues.

V is TRBV9 and J is TRBJ2-5; 12 nucleotides match TRBD2. Germline CDR1 reads SGDLS; CDR2 reads YYNGEE. V was clipped by 0 bases and J by 2 bases; unmatched bases: 2. The CDR3 runs 16 residues. For the CDR3, the DNA is TGTGCCAGCAGCGTAGGACTAGCGGGAGATCAAGAGACCCAGTACTTC. Protein product: CASSVGLAGDQETQYF.

The chain joins TRBV9 to TRBJ2-5; D uncertain. The CDR3 is 14 residues long. CDR1 and CDR2 from the germline V gene are SGDLS and YYNGEE. Trimming pared 0 bases from V and 4 bases from J, leaving 10 bases between. The CDR3 reads CASSVGPARETQYF. As DNA, the CDR3 is TGTGCCAGCAGCGTAGGTCCAGCACGAGAGACCCAGTACTTC.

The table lists this clone with a count of one. The chain joins TRBV15 to TRBJ2-4; no firm D call. The CDR3 is 14 amino acids. From germline, CDR1 is LNHNV and CDR2 YYDKDF (reference sequence). V lost 7 bases and J lost 2, with 12 bases in between. CDR3 sequence (DNA): TGTGCCACCAAACTGGACCGGACCAAAAACATTCAGTACTTC. Its translation is CATKLDRTKNIQYF.

The genes are TRBV7-3 and TRBJ2-1; 12 bases fit TRBD2. V was pared by 5 bases and J by 4 bases, with 6 bases of the junction left unmatched. The CDR3 loop spans 16 amino acids. The germline gives CDR1 SGHTA, CDR2 FQGTGA. DNA for the CDR3: TGTGCCAGCAGCCTCCGGCTAGCGGGGGGGTACAATGAGCAGTTCTTC. Its protein is CASSLRLAGGYNEQFF.

This chain joins TRBV7-3 and TRBJ1-2, with D perhaps TRBD1 (6 bases). The V end lost 5 bases, the J end lost 8 bases, and 21 bases lay between the germline ends. There are 15 residues in the CDR3. The germline V gene encodes CDR1 SGHTA and CDR2 FQGTGA. CDR3 nucleotides: TGTGCCAGCAGCCCCACAGGGAACCTCAGACAAGGCTACACCTTC. Translated: CASSPTGNLRQGYTF.

This clone was counted once. The chain carries TRBV28 and TRBJ1-5; a weak D match, TRBD1 (5 bases). The CDR3 spans 13 residues. CDR1 and CDR2 from the germline V gene are MDHEN and SYDVKM. Between the trimmed V and J ends, which lost 8 bases and 7 bases, there was a span of 15 bases. The CDR3 nucleotides read TGTGCCAGCGATAGCAGGGTGGGCCAGCCCCAGCATTTT. This translates into CASDSRVGQPQHF. Supplemented by reference TRBV28 and TRBJ1-5, the full variable domain reads DVKVTQSSRYLVKRTGEKVFLECVQDMDHENMFWYRQDPGLGLRLIYFSYDVKMKEKGDIPEGYSVSREKKERFSLILESASTNQTSMYLCASDSRVGQPQHFGDGTRLSIL.